This record concerns one T cell receptor beta chain sequence. The antigen remains undetermined. This entry is derived from a study of cytomegalovirus exposure and HLA in healthy donors. Study details: When 398 donors were genotyped, approximately 80% of them were found to fall in the Caucasian-associated ancestry cluster. Notes on the study in general: Further analysis, carried out later, found HLA-associated TCR beta chains more clonally expanded than equally common other chains. As immune exposure information, only CMV serostatus was available. A later analysis linked a missense variant in DCLRE1C to the trimming of TCR beta V and J genes.

The PCR made use of 60 Vbeta and 13 Jbeta primers. TCRdb's copy holds only in-frame clones and misses some; the assay was immunoSEQ multiplex PCR. The sample carries around 40,000 clones, about 60% recorded once. Germline lookup yields CDR1 LGHNA and CDR2 YSLEER. This CDR3 is built from 19 residues. V was clipped by 0 bases and J by 0 bases, with 18 bases between them. The chain links TRBV4-3 to TRBJ1-3; D may be TRBD1 (5 bases). Sequencing used PBMCs. This TCR derives from a human donor in good health. CDR3 bases: TGCGCCAGCAGCCAAGAGGGGTACGGGGGAGGAACCTCTGGAAACACCATATATTTT. Protein: CASSQEGYGGGTSGNTIYF.